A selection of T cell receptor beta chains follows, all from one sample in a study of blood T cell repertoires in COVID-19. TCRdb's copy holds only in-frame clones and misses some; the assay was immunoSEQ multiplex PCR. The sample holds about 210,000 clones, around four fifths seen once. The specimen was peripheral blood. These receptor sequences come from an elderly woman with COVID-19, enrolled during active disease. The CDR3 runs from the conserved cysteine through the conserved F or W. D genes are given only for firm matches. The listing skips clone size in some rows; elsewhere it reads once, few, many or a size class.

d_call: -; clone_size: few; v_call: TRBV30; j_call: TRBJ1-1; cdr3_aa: CAWSVRVGTEAFF; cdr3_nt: TGTGCCTGGAGTGTCAGGGTAGGAACTGAAGCTTTCTTT
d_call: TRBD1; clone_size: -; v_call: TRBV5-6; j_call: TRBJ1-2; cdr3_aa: CASSRDRDYGYTF; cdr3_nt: TGTGCCAGCAGCCGGGACAGGGACTATGGCTACACCTTC
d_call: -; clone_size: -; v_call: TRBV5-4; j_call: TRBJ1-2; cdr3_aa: CASSTGGSYGYTF; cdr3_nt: TGTGCCAGCAGCACGGGGGGCTCCTATGGCTACACCTTC
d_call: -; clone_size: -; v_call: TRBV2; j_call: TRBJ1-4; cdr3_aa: CASLRETNEKLFF; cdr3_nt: TGTGCCAGCCTCCGGGAGACGAATGAAAAACTGTTTTTT
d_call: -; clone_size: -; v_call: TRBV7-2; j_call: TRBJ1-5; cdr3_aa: CASSPTGDSNQPQHF; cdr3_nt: TGTGCCAGCAGCCCGACAGGTGATAGCAATCAGCCCCAGCATTTT
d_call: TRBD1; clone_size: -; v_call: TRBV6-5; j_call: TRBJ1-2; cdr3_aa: CASTARGQGYGYTF; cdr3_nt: TGTGCCAGCACTGCCCGGGGACAGGGGTATGGCTACACCTTC
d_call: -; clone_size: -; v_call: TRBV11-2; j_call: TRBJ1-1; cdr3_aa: CASSSELTGRAFF; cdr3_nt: TGTGCCAGCAGCTCCGAGCTCACAGGGAGAGCTTTCTTT
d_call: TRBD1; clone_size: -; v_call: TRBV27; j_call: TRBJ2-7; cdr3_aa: CASKDRDRAYEQYF; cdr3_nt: TGTGCCAGCAAAGACCGGGACAGGGCCTACGAGCAGTACTTC
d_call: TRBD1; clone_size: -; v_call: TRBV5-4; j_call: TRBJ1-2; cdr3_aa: CASSRGQGNGYTF; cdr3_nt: TGTGCCAGCAGCCGAGGACAGGGTAATGGCTACACCTTC
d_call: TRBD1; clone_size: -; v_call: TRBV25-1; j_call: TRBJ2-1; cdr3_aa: CATIGQGRKDEQFF; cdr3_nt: TGTGCCACAATCGGACAGGGGAGGAAAGATGAGCAGTTCTTC
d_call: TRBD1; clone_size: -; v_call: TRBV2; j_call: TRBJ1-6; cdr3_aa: CASSLDRVGSPLHF; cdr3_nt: TGTGCCAGCTCCCTGGACAGGGTTGGTTCACCCCTCCACTTT
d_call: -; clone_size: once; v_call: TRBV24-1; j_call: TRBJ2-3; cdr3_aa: CATSDSHGFTDTQYF; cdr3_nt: TGTGCCACCAGTGATTCGCACGGTTTCACAGATACGCAGTATTTT
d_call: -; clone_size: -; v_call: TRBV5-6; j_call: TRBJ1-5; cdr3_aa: CASSLSSQPQHF; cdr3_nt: TGTGCCAGCAGCTTGTCTAGTCAGCCCCAGCATTTT
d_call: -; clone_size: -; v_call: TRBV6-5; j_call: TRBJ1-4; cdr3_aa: CASSKNKGTNEKLFF; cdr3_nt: TGTGCCAGCAGTAAGAACAAGGGGACTAATGAAAAACTGTTTTTT
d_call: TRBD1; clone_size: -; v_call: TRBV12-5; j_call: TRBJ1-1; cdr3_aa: CASASQGAAFF; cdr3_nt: TGTGCTAGTGCCTCACAGGGGGCTGCTTTCTTT
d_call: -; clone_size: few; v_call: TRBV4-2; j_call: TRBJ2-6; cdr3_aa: CASSQAYSGANVLTF; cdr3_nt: TGTGCCAGCAGCCAAGCCTACTCAGGGGCCAACGTCCTGACTTTC
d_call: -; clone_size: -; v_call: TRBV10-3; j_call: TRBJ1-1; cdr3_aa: CAIKQGTGEAFF; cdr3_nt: TGTGCCATCAAACAGGGAACCGGTGAAGCTTTCTTT
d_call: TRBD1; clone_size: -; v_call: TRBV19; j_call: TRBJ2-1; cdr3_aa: CASTSTGAYNEQFF; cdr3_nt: TGTGCCAGTACCTCGACAGGGGCGTACAATGAGCAGTTCTTC
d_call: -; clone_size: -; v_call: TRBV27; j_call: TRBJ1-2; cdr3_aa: CASSEGGGGGYTF; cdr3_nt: TGTGCCAGCAGTGAAGGAGGGGGAGGGGGCTACACCTTC
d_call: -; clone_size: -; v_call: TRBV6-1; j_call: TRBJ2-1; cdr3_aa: CASSERRVGEQFF; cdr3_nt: TGTGCCAGCAGTGAAAGGAGGGTCGGTGAGCAGTTCTTC